One T cell receptor (beta chain) is described in this entry. Its antigen is currently unknown. Trimming removed 6 bases from V and 3 bases from J; junction bases left unmatched: 8. CDR3 length equals 13 residues. Germline values: CDR1 DFQATT, CDR2 SNEGSKA (reference sequence). Peripheral blood genomic DNA, not sorted cells or RNA, was the template. The data were obtained in a study of T cell repertoires in aging, cancer and after chemotherapy. A mixed TRB-A/B primer pool amplified rearranged TRB by multiplex touch-down PCR. MiXCR was run by TCRdb on the multiplex PCR reads, yielding one entry per CDR3 protein. The data show about 10,000 distinct CDR3 sequences, around 44% seen once. Study-wide results and limits: Loss of evenness, beyond lost richness, contributed to age-related TCR diversity decline in cancer patients. The repertoire data cannot show anything about immunological memory following chemotherapy.

Sequencing was performed on blood. The TCR originated in a human donor in good health. The chain uses TRBV20-1 and TRBJ2-7, with 7 bases matching TRBD1. CDR3 residues: CSAQGFSDYEQYF. The CDR3 DNA sequence: TGCAGTGCACAGGGGTTCAGTGACTACGAGCAGTACTTC.